A selection of T cell receptor beta chains follows, all from one sample in a study of blood T cell repertoires in COVID-19. The method was immunoSEQ multiplex PCR; TCRdb's version includes in-frame clones alone and lacks a portion of them. The sample has a few hundred thousand clones, approximately 80% seen once. Sequenced: peripheral blood. These receptors all come from a human donor in a cohort sampled during active COVID-19. CDR3s include the opening cysteine and the closing phenylalanine or tryptophan. The D gene is left open where the match is weak. Clone size is shown for a subset of rows, as once, few, many or a class of expanded clone.

j_call d_call clone_size v_call cdr3_nt cdr3_aa
TRBJ1-5 TRBD1 . TRBV4-3 TGCGCCAGCAGCCTTGGGACAGGGAACAATCAGCCCCAGCATTTT CASSLGTGNNQPQHF
TRBJ2-2 TRBD2 . TRBV5-6 TGTGCCAGCATTGAGGGAGGGGCCGGGGAGCTGTTTTTT CASIEGGAGELFF
TRBJ2-7 . . TRBV18 TGTGCCAGCTCACCGAGGACAGCCCGCTACGAGCAGTACTTC CASSPRTARYEQYF
TRBJ2-5 . once TRBV3-1/TRBV3-2 TGTGCCAGCAGCCAAGCCAGACTAGGGAGGGAGACCCAGTACTTC CASSQARLGRETQYF
TRBJ1-5 . . TRBV15 TGTGCCACCAGCGGAAATATCGGGATGCCCCAGCATTTT CATSGNIGMPQHF
TRBJ1-6 . . TRBV15 TGTGCCACCAGCGAAGGACAGTTTTCACCCCTCCACTTT CATSEGQFSPLHF
TRBJ2-1 . . TRBV7-2 TGTGCCAGCAGCCCGACCTACAGGGTTGATGAGCAGTTCTTC CASSPTYRVDEQFF
TRBJ1-3 . . TRBV9 TGTGCCAGCAGCGTCCAAGACAGTATTGGAAACACCATATATTTT CASSVQDSIGNTIYF
TRBJ2-2 . . TRBV29-1 TGCAGCGTTCCAAGGGGGACAACGAACACCGGGGAGCTGTTTTTT CSVPRGTTNTGELFF
TRBJ1-2 TRBD1 . TRBV13 TGTGCCAGCAGCGCGCGGGACAGGGGGAACTATGGCTACACCTTC CASSARDRGNYGYTF
TRBJ2-6 . . TRBV6-5 TGTGCCAGCTCCCCAGGCCTCTCTGGGGCCAACGTCCTGACTTTC CASSPGLSGANVLTF
TRBJ1-2 TRBD1 . TRBV30 TGTGCCTGGAGTCCGGGACAGGGGGCCTATGGCTACACCTTC CAWSPGQGAYGYTF
TRBJ2-7 . once TRBV14 TGTGCCAGCAGCCAAGAGCTAGCAAGCGAGCAGTACTTC CASSQELASEQYF
TRBJ1-2 . . TRBV7-9 TGTGCCAGCAGCCCCGACGGGGGTTATGGCTACACCTTC CASSPDGGYGYTF
TRBJ1-4 . . TRBV9 TGTGCCAGCAGCGTCGGCGGCAGCCTTAATGAAAAACTGTTTTTT CASSVGGSLNEKLFF
TRBJ2-7 TRBD2 . TRBV3-1/TRBV3-2 TGTGCCAGCAGCCGGACTAGCGGGGACCCCTACGAGCAGTACTTC CASSRTSGDPYEQYF
TRBJ2-1 . . TRBV2 TGTGCCAGTAACGGACTCCGAGGGTACAATGAGCAGTTCTTC CASNGLRGYNEQFF
TRBJ2-7 . . TRBV7-2 TGTGCCAGCAGCTTAGGGGCCGGGGTAGTGCGCTACGAGCAGTACTTC CASSLGAGVVRYEQYF
TRBJ1-6 TRBD1 . TRBV18 TGTGCCAGCTCACCTACAGGGGAAAATTCACCCCTCCACTTT CASSPTGENSPLHF
TRBJ1-6 . once TRBV4-1 TGCGCCAGCAGCCGATCGACTCTTCCGAGCTCCTATAATTCACCCCTCCACTTT CASSRSTLPSSYNSPLHF
TRBJ2-5 . . TRBV10-3 TGTGCCATGCGCACGGAGGAGACCCAGTACTTC CAMRTEETQYF
TRBJ2-1 TRBD2 once TRBV7-3 TGTGCCAGCGCCGGGGGGGGAAATGAGCAGTTCTTC CASAGGGNEQFF
TRBJ2-7 TRBD2 . TRBV2 TGTGCCAGCAGGCTGGGACTAGCGGGAGGCGAGCAGTACTTC CASRLGLAGGEQYF
TRBJ2-2 TRBD2 few TRBV20-1 TGCAGTGCTAGTCAGAGCGGGAGGTCGAACACCGGGGAGCTGTTTTTT CSASQSGRSNTGELFF
TRBJ1-4 . . TRBV28 TGTGCCAGTTTGGGAGATGGGACAACTAATGAAAAACTGTTTTTT CASLGDGTTNEKLFF
TRBJ2-1 TRBD1 . TRBV24-1 TGTGCCACCAGTGATTTAGCCGGGACAGGCTACAATGAGCAGTTCTTC CATSDLAGTGYNEQFF
TRBJ2-7 . . TRBV7-9 TGTGCCAGCAGTGGGAGGAGCTCCTACGAGCAGTACTTC CASSGRSSYEQYF
TRBJ1-3 . few TRBV9 TGTGCCAGCAGCGTCGGACAGACAGGAAACACCATATATTTT CASSVGQTGNTIYF
TRBJ2-3 TRBD1 . TRBV29-1 TGCAGCGTTGTATTCTTTACAGGGGCGACAGATACGCAGTATTTT CSVVFFTGATDTQYF
TRBJ2-7 . . TRBV27 TGTGCCAGCAGACTTATAATGGGGCGGATCTACGAGCAGTACTTC CASRLIMGRIYEQYF
TRBJ2-7 TRBD1 . TRBV7-2 TGTGCCAGCAGCCCCGGAACAAGACAGGGAACGGACGAGCAGTACTTC CASSPGTRQGTDEQYF
TRBJ1-4 . few TRBV6-5 TGTGCCAGCAGTCTGACAGGACCTAATGAAAAACTGTTTTTT CASSLTGPNEKLFF
TRBJ1-3 TRBD1 . TRBV28 TGTGCCAGCAGACTAGGAGGGGGCGAAGACGGTGGAAACACCATATATTTT CASRLGGGEDGGNTIYF
TRBJ2-2 TRBD2 . TRBV19 TGTGCCAGTAGTATGGGCGGGAGCGAGACCGGGGAGCTGTTTTTT CASSMGGSETGELFF
TRBJ1-6 TRBD1 . TRBV7-3 TGTGCCAGCAGCTCCGGGACAGCAGATTCACCCCTCCACTTT CASSSGTADSPLHF
TRBJ2-3 . . TRBV6-2/TRBV6-3 TGTGCCAGCAGTTACGGCGACAGGAGTACGCAGTATTTT CASSYGDRSTQYF
TRBJ2-7 TRBD2 . TRBV28 TGTGCCAGCTACCGGGCGGGGGGTCCTTCCTACGAGCAGTACTTC CASYRAGGPSYEQYF
TRBJ2-5 TRBD2 . TRBV9 TGTGCCAGCACCCTAGCGGGAGGAGTTGGGGAGACCCAGTACTTC CASTLAGGVGETQYF
TRBJ2-1 TRBD2 . TRBV5-1 TGCGCCAGCAGCTTGTCCACTAGCGGGGGAAATGAGCAGTTCTTC CASSLSTSGGNEQFF
TRBJ1-1 . . TRBV7-3 TGTGCCAGCAGCACAGGGAACACTGAAGCTTTCTTT CASSTGNTEAFF